This T cell receptor (beta chain) was retrieved from a study of cytomegalovirus exposure and HLA in healthy donors (dated by TCRdb to 2016 to 2017). For the wider study: In an earlier analysis of about 560 of the donors, 276 Gb of sequence data and 120 million or so unique TCR beta sequences from about 180 million T cells were reported. A later analysis re-analyzed previously published TCR beta repertoires from 550 to 700 donors and added high-resolution HLA genotyping to study TCR occurrence patterns. The study used immunosequencing to profile the T cell repertoires of approximately 650 subjects and linked those repertoires to cytomegalovirus serostatus. In a later genetic analysis, genome-wide SNP genotypes for about three fifths of the 666 donors were used, and that subset was treated as a discovery cohort. To predict cytomegalovirus infection status, the study combined high-throughput TCR immunosequencing, statistical association of individual TCRs with disease status, and machine learning. Among the roughly 400 genotyped donors, around 79% belonged to the genetic ancestry cluster associated with self-reported Caucasian donors. Five DR-DQ haplotypes were handled as single units for association and clustering because linkage in the cohort was strong. An early release covering around 630 HLA-typed donors comprised about 320 gigabases of sequencing data and around 85 million unique TCR sequences. Among some 410 genotyped donors of the cohort, an average of about 220,000 unique TCR beta nucleotide sequences was sequenced per donor, of which about 18% were non-productive. HLA typing included class I and class II loci at four-digit resolution. Donor age, sex, ethnicity and CMV serostatus were compiled together with the repertoire data. Along with the approximately 700-subject first cohort, a separate validation cohort of over 90 different subjects was used. To decide whether each TCR beta V gene segment behaved as functional or pseudogenic, an earlier analysis of some 580 of the donors relied on high-throughput TCR beta sequencing. The study aimed to test whether signatures of past pathogen exposure could be identified by cataloging public T cell receptors. Every repertoire in the discovery cohort had been generated on one and the same sequencing platform. In the later analysis, no new phenotypic data were used to find candidate immune exposures; instead, reliance was placed on TCR beta sequences and their occurrence across donors. The number of donors typed differed by locus, with roughly 620-640 for A, B, C, DRB1 and DQB1, around 500 for DQA1, over 600 for DPA1, and around 460 for DPB1. Broader findings and caveats from the paper: In vitro tests confirmed that a few of the cytomegalovirus-associated TCR beta chains recognize cytomegalovirus antigens. Compared with equally common non-associated chains, HLA-associated TCR beta chains in a later analysis were more clonally expanded and had lower generation probabilities. Presence/absence analyses assumed roughly uniform sequencing depth across donors, an assumption that may not hold. Correlated functional status among segregating V segments might be attributable to linkage disequilibrium, but an unknown experimental factor could not be ruled out. While some public TCRs were present in many individuals, most TCR sequences turned up only very rarely across donors. In a later genetic analysis, a missense DCLRE1C variant was associated with V-gene and J-gene trimming of TCR beta chains, and the association was replicated in an independent cohort. According to the authors, the approach could potentially be generalized to other disease states and immunological phenotypes. Because HLA typing was missing for some donors at each locus, association tests included only the typed subset. Only TCR beta chains were sequenced in this cohort, and the absence of alpha or paired-chain data limited detectable features. In both the original and validation cohorts, the classifier was reported to diagnose cytomegalovirus status with high specificity and sensitivity. According to a later genetic analysis, donors in an Asian-associated ancestry cluster had fewer N-insertions in productive TCRs than the approximately 670-donor mean. The only immune exposure information available for the cohort was CMV serostatus. Several of the top co-occurrence clusters appeared to be linked to parvovirus B19, influenza, CMV and Epstein-Barr virus, according to a later analysis. The 87-base-pair reads could not distinguish some IMGT-functional V segments, including TRBV6-2 and TRBV6-3, so those segments were excluded. In the study, some 160 TCR beta chains were listed as associated with cytomegalovirus. A later analysis associated 15,000 to 20,000 TCR beta sequences with specific HLA alleles at a false discovery rate of 0.05. According to a later analysis, TCR association rates differed among HLA loci, with DRB1 alleles showing the most associated TCRs and HLA-C alleles showing the fewest. Most CMV-associated TCR beta chains appeared to be HLA-restricted in a later analysis, and the HLA associations seemed to be driven largely by CMV exposure. A further reported finding was that TCR beta sequences accurately predicted the HLA-A and HLA-B alleles for most subjects in the first cohort. The earlier analysis of about 600 of the donors excluded fewer than 20 rarely observed V segments, including chromosome 9 orphons, because counts were too low. Strong co-occurrence of HLA alleles, especially DR and DQ, made assigning TCR associations to individual alleles difficult. The sequencing pipeline was judged likely to have produced a cluster of highly shared sequence variants as a technical artifact. An earlier analysis of approximately 540 of the donors showed that most TCR beta V segments appeared in productive rearrangements either about 90% or about 30% of the time, which broadly matched IMGT annotations.

Library creation used the immunoSEQ multiplex PCR assay. A mixture of 60 forward primers for TCR Vbeta segments and 13 reverse primers for TCR Jbeta segments was used in the multiplex PCR. A multiplex PCR assay on genomic DNA amplified the CDR3 region of rearranged TCR beta genes. The amplified TCR beta libraries were sequenced on the Illumina HiSeq System as 87-base-pair reads. On the authors' methods: In a later analysis, 70 million to 95 million unique TCR beta chains were counted across the roughly 670 repertoires, and around 10 million of these chains were shared by at least two donors. Raw reads were error-corrected and collapsed into unique sequences by a nearest-neighbor algorithm in which closely related sequences were merged to remove PCR and sequencing errors. V, D and J gene segments were assigned by aligning CDR3 sequences to IMGT reference sequences. For a sequence to be retained, a match of at least six nucleotides to both a V gene segment and a J gene segment was required. A rearrangement counted as productive if the CDR3 had no stop codons and remained in frame with V and J, and every other rearrangement counted as non-productive. Following IMGT convention, CDR3 was defined as the stretch from the second conserved V-encoded cysteine to the conserved J-encoded phenylalanine. The earlier analysis of about 610 of the donors excluded any sequence lacking an unambiguous match to a single V gene segment. An earlier analysis of some 610 of the donors called V segments functional above 56.7% productive rearrangements and segregating when the between-donor standard deviation exceeded 5%. A statistical classification framework was built to diagnose cytomegalovirus status from the catalog of TCR beta chain sequences. In a later analysis, TCR nucleotide sequences were compared against IMGT/GENE-DB human TR gene sequences so that V and J genes could be assigned. The TCRdist pipeline was used in a later analysis to assign CDR3 sequences and most-parsimonious VDJ recombination scenarios. In a later analysis, each TCR beta chain was defined by its CDR3 amino acid sequence together with its V-gene family, and reads without a unique V-gene family were excluded. In a later analysis, approximately 590 highly shared, low-generation-probability nucleotide sequences were removed to address suspected cross-contamination and a sequencing artifact. In a later analysis, a clonal expansion index for each public chain was calculated from normalized within-repertoire ranks of inferred template counts. In a later analysis, generation probabilities were computed with a VDJ recombination model fitted to out-of-frame rearrangements, and the resulting probabilities were checked against IGoR. In a later analysis, hypergeometric tests were used to score TCR-TCR, TCR-HLA and TCR-CMV co-occurrence, with a repertoire-size bias correction applied to TCR pairs. In a later analysis, false discovery rates were estimated by permuting HLA or CMV assignments 20 times. In a later analysis, co-occurring TCRs were grouped with DBSCAN, and TCRdist sequence similarity was added when clustering was performed within HLA-allele-positive subsets. For co-occurrence clustering, repertoires with fewer than 30,000 or more than 120,000 public chains were excluded, along with a handful of repertoires with anomalous nucleotide sharing. Imported from immuneACCESS, the table was reduced by TCRdb to in-frame sequences with V and J called. These copies leave out some clones; in studies compared against another copy, an unresolved V gene accounts for under half, and the cause of the remainder is not known. V, J and clone size derive from that table, while D and trimming were established from the DNA sequence. The sample table contains 100,000 to 150,000 clones; only one count was recorded for about 74% of them. The ten largest clonotypes hold around 4% of the sample.

CDR3 length: 17 amino acids, cysteine to phenylalanine. The sequence is cut down to CDR3 DNA, 51 bases in frame from base 1. The V end loses 5 bases and the J end loses 2 bases, and a stretch of 20 bases separates them. Reading the germline V gene gives CDR1 SGHAT and CDR2 FQNNGV. A word on this clone: It has no known antigen specificity. No base quality values were provided; no much bigger clone lies one nucleotide off.

The cohort consisted of some 670 healthy bone marrow donors. At the time of sampling, all cohort members were nominally healthy, though unrecorded immune exposures were likely present. The donor tested CMV seropositive and was one of the 289 seropositive cohort members. Every donor gave a peripheral blood sample, and the peripheral blood mononuclear cells from that sample were used for TCR beta sequencing. The Qiagen DNeasy Blood Extraction Kit was used to extract genomic DNA from the blood cell samples. This sequence was found in a woman in her forties or fifties in good health and CMV-seropositive. This sequence uses TRBV11-2 and TRBJ2-3; a weak D assignment points to TRBD1 (5 bases agree). The sample taken for sequencing was PBMCs. DNA sequence: TGTGCCAGCAGCCGCTCAACCTATCAGGGTTCCACAGATACGCAGTATTTT. It translates as CASSRSTYQGSTDTQYF.